The 30 T cell receptor beta chains in this list originate from one sample, sequenced in a study of blood T cell repertoires in COVID-19. Generated by immunoSEQ multiplex PCR, the TCRdb table keeps only in-frame clones and is missing some. The table has 250,000 or so clones, approximately 88% seen once. Sample: PBMCs or T cells enriched from blood (not recorded which). The receptors were gathered from a woman aged 40 to 50 with acute COVID-19.

The rearrangement links TRBV27 to TRBJ2-1; 9 nucleotides line up with TRBD2. The CDR3 consists of 15 residues. Germline trimming cut 6 bases from V and 6 bases from J; bases unmatched to any gene: 9. Germline V lookup: CDR1 MNHEY, CDR2 SMNVEV (reference sequence). In nucleotides, the CDR3 is TGTGCCAGCAGGAAGAGACTAGCGGAGCTCAATGAGCAGTTCTTC. As protein: CASRKRLAELNEQFF.

The V gene is TRBV29-1, the J gene TRBJ2-1; 9 positions match TRBD2. Germline lookup yields CDR1 SQVTM and CDR2 ANQGSEA. Losses at the gene ends were 6 bases for V and 10 bases for J; bases not matched to a gene: 10. This CDR3 is built from 13 residues. The CDR3 is CSVAPLTSGEQFF. The CDR3 region has the DNA TGCAGCGTCGCCCCCCTGACTAGCGGCGAGCAGTTCTTC.

This chain connects TRBV6-6 to TRBJ1-1, with 10 bases identical to TRBD1. CDR1 and CDR2 from the germline V gene are MNHNY and SVGAGI (reference sequence). Germline trimming cut 6 bases from V and 7 bases from J; bases unmatched to any gene: 8. This CDR3 is built from 14 residues. CDR3 DNA sequence: TGTGCCAGCAGCCCGACAGGGGGCTTACGTGAAGCTTTCTTT. This translates into CASSPTGGLREAFF.

The V call is TRBV3-1 (or the pseudogene TRBV3-2), the J call TRBJ2-1; D is undetermined. The CDR3 consists of 13 residues. Germline lookup yields CDR1 LGHDT and CDR2 YNNKEL (reference sequence). Trimming stripped 1 base from V and 6 bases from J, with 7 bases between. Here the CDR3 reads CASSQVPRNEQFF. The DNA for the CDR3 is TGTGCCAGCAGCCAAGTTCCCCGCAATGAGCAGTTCTTC.

The chain links TRBV25-1 to TRBJ1-1; 7 bases are a match to TRBD1. Germline lookup yields CDR1 MGHDK and CDR2 SYGVNS. Trimming removed 0 bases from V and 1 base from J; junction bases left unmatched: 8. The CDR3 totals 17 residues. The DNA for the CDR3 is TGTGCCAGCAGTGAATATGAAGGGGGCCCGGGGAACACTGAAGCTTTCTTT. Residues: CASSEYEGGPGNTEAFF.

The gene calls are TRBV5-4 and TRBJ2-7; 9 bases are a match to TRBD1. The CDR3 contains 13 residues. With V trimmed by 4 bases and J by 3 bases, 2 bases remained unmatched. Germline V CDR1 and CDR2: SGHNT, YYREEE (reference sequence). The CDR3 coding sequence is TGTGCCAGCAGCGACAGGGGGAGCTACGAGCAGTACGTC. Its protein product is CASSDRGSYEQYV.

The chain uses TRBV6-4 and TRBJ2-1; 8 bases are a match to TRBD1. This CDR3 is built from 15 residues. V shed 3 bases and J 2 bases; nucleotides not matched to a gene: 3. The germline gives CDR1 MRHNA, CDR2 SNTAGT. As DNA, the CDR3 is TGTGCCAGCAGTGAGAGGACAGGGCCCTACAATGAGCAGTTCTTC. Protein product: CASSERTGPYNEQFF.

The chain combines TRBV6-5 with TRBJ2-7; 7 bases match TRBD1. With V trimmed by 0 bases and J by 3 bases, 5 bases remained unmatched. The CDR3 length is 15 residues. Per the germline V gene, CDR1 is MNHEY and CDR2 is SVGAGI. CDR3 sequence: CASSYSVTGIYEQYF. CDR3 DNA sequence: TGTGCCAGCAGTTACTCGGTGACAGGGATCTACGAGCAGTACTTC.

This chain joins TRBV10-3 and TRBJ1-2; D is undetermined. V dropped 4 bases and J dropped 4 bases, with 7 bases sitting between them. The CDR3 totals 12 residues. Germline V gives CDR1 ENHRY, CDR2 SYGVKD. CDR3 sequence: CAISATVYGYTF. CDR3 sequence (DNA): TGTGCCATCAGTGCCACAGTCTATGGCTACACCTTC.

The count of this clone is one. The chain links TRBV18 to TRBJ1-1; 12 nucleotides line up with TRBD1. V was pared by 2 bases and J by 5 bases, with 12 bases of the junction left unmatched. Germline V lookup: CDR1 KGHSH, CDR2 LQKENI. The CDR3 has 18 residues. This CDR3 reads CASSPGGTGGFLGTEAFF. The CDR3 coding sequence is TGTGCCAGCTCACCAGGGGGGACAGGGGGCTTTTTGGGTACTGAAGCTTTCTTT.

The V gene is TRBV29-1, the J gene TRBJ2-3; 9 bases fit TRBD1. V was pared by 8 bases and J by 1 base, with 4 bases of the junction left unmatched. The CDR3 extends over 13 amino acids. Germline assignment: CDR1 SQVTM and CDR2 ANQGSEA. In DNA form, the CDR3 reads TGCAGCTCACGGACAGGGGGCACAGATACGCAGTATTTT. Protein product: CSSRTGGTDTQYF.

The chain employs TRBV4-3 and TRBJ1-2; 9 positions agree with TRBD1. The CDR3 contains 16 residues. Germline V gene data show CDR1 as LGHNA and CDR2 as YSLEER. V shed 2 bases, J shed 8 bases, and the junction held 12 bases outside the gene matches. CDR3: CASSQTLNRGHEGYTF. CDR3 sequence (DNA): TGCGCCAGCAGCCAAACCTTGAACAGGGGGCATGAAGGCTACACCTTC.

The chain combines TRBV5-6 with TRBJ2-5; maybe TRBD2 (5 bases). The CDR3 runs to 13 residues. The germline CDR1 and CDR2 sequences are SGHDT and YYEEEE. Trimming removed 2 bases from V and 4 bases from J, with 9 bases in between. CDR3 sequence (DNA): TGTGCCAGCAGCTTTACTAGAAGAGAGACCCAGTACTTC. Translating gives CASSFTRRETQYF.

The chain combines TRBV30 with TRBJ1-6; D unresolved. The CDR3 runs 15 residues. Deletions cut 2 bases from V and 5 bases from J, with 13 bases between. The germline V gene encodes CDR1 GTSNPN and CDR2 SVGIG (reference sequence). Here the CDR3 DNA reads TGTGCCTGGAGTAGACCGACACGGAATAATTCACCCCTCCACTTT. It codes for CAWSRPTRNNSPLHF. Full variable domain (rest looked up from reference TRBV30 and TRBJ1-6): SQTIHQWPATLVQPVGSPLSLECTVEGTSNPNLYWYRQAAGRGLQLLFYSVGIGQISSEVPQNLSASRPQDRQFILSSKKLLLSDSGFYLCAWSRPTRNNSPLHFGNGTRLTVT.

The chain is built from TRBV28 and TRBJ2-7, with TRBD1 matching 8 bases. V was clipped by 6 bases and J by 0 bases; unmatched bases: 13. Germline CDR1 is MDHEN and CDR2 is SYDVKM. This CDR3 contains 17 residues. The DNA for the CDR3 is TGTGCCAGCAGCCCGGGGCATTGGACAGGGTCCTCCTACGAGCAGTACGTC. Amino acids: CASSPGHWTGSSYEQYV.

The rearrangement links TRBV7-2 to TRBJ1-2, with TRBD1 matching 8 bases. The germline V gene has CDR1 SGHTA and CDR2 FQGNSA. The CDR3 extends over 17 amino acids. The ends lost 4 bases at V and 1 base at J; junction bases unmatched: 11. The CDR3 DNA follows: TGTGCCAGCAGCTCGACAGGGGCAACCATTAATAACTATGGCTACACCTTC. Amino acid sequence: CASSSTGATINNYGYTF.

J is TRBJ2-1 and V is TRBV24-1, with D tentatively TRBD2 (7 bases). The CDR3 length is 16 residues. Germline V gives CDR1 KGHDR, CDR2 SFDVKD. The V end lost 3 bases, the J end lost 7 bases, and 18 bases lay between the germline ends. The CDR3 reads CATSDAGPRGGNEQFF. CDR3 sequence (DNA): TGTGCCACCAGTGATGCCGGGCCCAGGGGAGGGAATGAGCAGTTCTTC.

V gene TRBV27 combines with J gene TRBJ1-6; 8 bases line up with TRBD1. CDR3 size: 14 residues. The germline V gene has CDR1 MNHEY and CDR2 SMNVEV (reference sequence). V shed 5 bases and J 8 bases; nucleotides not matched to a gene: 5. The CDR3 protein is CASSPRDRYSPLHF. The CDR3 bases are TGTGCCAGCAGTCCGAGGGACAGGTATTCACCCCTCCACTTT.

The chain links TRBV11-3 to TRBJ2-3; no clear D. Germline CDR1 is SGHNT and CDR2 is YENEEA. This CDR3 is built from 14 residues. Trimming cost V 1 base and J 2 bases, with 7 bases left between them. This CDR3 reads CASSLGAVTDTQYF. The CDR3 bases are TGTGCCAGCAGCTTAGGGGCAGTCACAGATACGCAGTATTTT. The full variable domain, in which reference TRBV11-3 and TRBJ2-3 provide the parts outside the CDR3, is EAGVVQSPRYKIIEKKQPVAFWCNPISGHNTLYWYLQNLGQGPELLIRYENEEAVDDSQLPKDRFSAERLKGVDSTLKIQPAELGDSAVYLCASSLGAVTDTQYFGPGTRLTVL.

This chain joins TRBV29-1 and TRBJ2-3; a possible D gene is TRBD1 (6 bases). From germline, CDR1 is SQVTM and CDR2 ANQGSEA. The CDR3 is 14 amino acids. Trimming shortened V by 4 bases and J by 8 bases, and 19 bases separated the two germline ends. The CDR3 spells CSVAGTLADGTQYF. CDR3 coding DNA: TGCAGCGTTGCCGGGACACTGGCAGACGGTACGCAGTATTTT.

The chain links TRBV10-2 to TRBJ1-1; 8 bases are shared with TRBD1. The ends lost 2 bases at V and 6 bases at J; junction bases unmatched: 11. The CDR3 loop spans 16 amino acids. Germline V gene data show CDR1 as WSHSY and CDR2 as SAAADI. CDR3 DNA sequence: TGCGCCAGCAGTGAGAAAGGACAGGGAGGGAATTCTGAAGCTTTCTTT. Its translation: CASSEKGQGGNSEAFF.

The chain uses TRBV9 and TRBJ2-1, with 8 bases identical to TRBD2. This CDR3 is built from 16 residues. The junction had 4 bases not matched to a gene; V was cut back by 2 bases and J by 0 bases. CDR1 and CDR2 (germline): SGDLS, YYNGEE. This chain's CDR3 is CASSVRSGSSYNEQFF. In nucleotides, the CDR3 is TGTGCCAGCAGCGTCCGAAGCGGGAGCTCCTACAATGAGCAGTTCTTC.

V gene TRBV19 combines with J gene TRBJ1-6, with D possibly TRBD1 on 6 matching bases. The germline CDR1 and CDR2 sequences are LNHDA and SQIVND (reference sequence). This CDR3 has 11 amino acids. The V end lost 4 bases, the J end lost 15 bases, and 10 bases lay between the germline ends. The CDR3 loop reads CASSRTDFLHF. In DNA, the CDR3 is TGTGCCAGTAGTAGGACAGATTTCCTCCACTTT.

This chain's CDR3 is CASSSPGQRYEQYF. The CDR3 region has the DNA TGTGCCAGTAGTTCACCGGGACAGCGCTACGAGCAGTACTTC. The chain employs TRBV19 and TRBJ2-7; 7 nucleotides align to TRBD1. V was pared by 5 bases and J by 3 bases, with 7 bases of the junction left unmatched. This CDR3 spans 14 amino acids. CDR1 is LNHDA and CDR2 is SQIVND in the germline V gene (reference sequence).

This chain joins TRBV11-2 and TRBJ2-5; possible D gene TRBD1, 6 bases. Germline CDR1 is SGHAT and CDR2 is FQNNGV. V was clipped by 7 bases and J by 2 bases, with 11 bases between them. The CDR3 extends over 13 amino acids. The CDR3 loop is CASTLDRQETQYF. Written as DNA, the CDR3 is TGTGCCAGCACCCTAGACAGGCAAGAGACCCAGTACTTC.

The chain couples TRBV30 to TRBJ2-2, with no clear D. In germline, CDR1 is GTSNPN, CDR2 SVGIG (reference sequence). Trimming cost V 0 bases and J 0 bases, with 8 bases left between them. This CDR3 spans 15 amino acids. The CDR3 here is CAWSVILANTGELFF. Here the CDR3 DNA reads TGTGCCTGGAGTGTAATCCTAGCGAACACCGGGGAGCTGTTTTTT.

This clone was observed once. In DNA form, the CDR3 reads TGTGCCAGCAGCACCCCGGGGGGGCAATCAGATACGCAGTATTTT. This translates into CASSTPGGQSDTQYF. The chain couples TRBV9 to TRBJ2-3; 8 positions agree with TRBD2. The CDR3 spans 15 residues. With 4 bases clipped from V and 4 bases from J, the junction kept 8 bases outside the gene matches. In germline, CDR1 is SGDLS, CDR2 YYNGEE.

CDR3 in amino acids: CASSYSPPAASGKLDNEQFF. CDR3 DNA sequence: TGTGCCAGCAGTTACTCTCCCCCCGCGGCTAGCGGGAAGTTAGACAATGAGCAGTTCTTC. The rearrangement links TRBV6-2 or TRBV6-3 to TRBJ2-1; 9 bases line up with TRBD2. The CDR3 loop spans 20 amino acids. Germline trimming cut 0 bases from V and 5 bases from J; bases unmatched to any gene: 17. Germline values: CDR1 MNHEY, CDR2 SVGEGT.

The chain recombines TRBV18 with TRBJ1-3; D unresolved. This CDR3 comprises 14 residues. Germline values: CDR1 KGHSH, CDR2 LQKENI. V lost 1 base to trimming and J lost 0 bases, with 4 bases between them. The CDR3 spells CASSPRGSGNTIYF. Written as DNA, the CDR3 is TGTGCCAGCTCACCACGAGGCTCTGGAAACACCATATATTTT.

V usage is TRBV6-4 and J usage is TRBJ1-1; D gene unclear. The germline V and J ends were trimmed by 3 bases and 0 bases, with 5 bases remaining between them. Germline V gene lookup returns CDR1 MRHNA and CDR2 SNTAGT. This CDR3 contains 13 residues. In DNA form, the CDR3 reads TGTGCCAGCAGTGAGTTCATGAACACTGAAGCTTTCTTT. Translated: CASSEFMNTEAFF.